This T cell receptor beta chain derives from a study of blood T cell repertoires in COVID-19. Study-level information: The study drew acute and convalescent COVID-19 samples from the United States, Italy and Spain. PBMCs, B-cell-depleted T cells, or T cells provided the cDNA or gDNA that made up the material.

Germline V CDR1 and CDR2: SGHVS, FNYEAQ. The CDR3 has 15 residues. Trimming at V came to 5 bases and at J to 5 bases, leaving 9 bases not matched to a gene. The Seattle site enrolled patients during active infection and followed them longitudinally. In the authors' workflow: Reference gene primer amplification gave nucleated cell count estimates. Profiled with immunoSEQ multiplex PCR; TCRdb holds only in-frame clones, not every one. V and J calls and clone size come straight from that table; D and trimming were deduced from the DNA. Among 350,000 to 400,000 clones listed, around 89% were seen once. This sequence joins TRBV7-6 and TRBJ1-3; 7 bases are shared with TRBD1. Sequenced: peripheral blood. The TCR originated in a woman aged 25 to 39 with COVID-19, enrolled during active disease. CDR3 in DNA: TGTGCCAGCAGCCCATCAGGGGGGACCCGAAACACCATATATTTT. This encodes CASSPSGGTRNTIYF.